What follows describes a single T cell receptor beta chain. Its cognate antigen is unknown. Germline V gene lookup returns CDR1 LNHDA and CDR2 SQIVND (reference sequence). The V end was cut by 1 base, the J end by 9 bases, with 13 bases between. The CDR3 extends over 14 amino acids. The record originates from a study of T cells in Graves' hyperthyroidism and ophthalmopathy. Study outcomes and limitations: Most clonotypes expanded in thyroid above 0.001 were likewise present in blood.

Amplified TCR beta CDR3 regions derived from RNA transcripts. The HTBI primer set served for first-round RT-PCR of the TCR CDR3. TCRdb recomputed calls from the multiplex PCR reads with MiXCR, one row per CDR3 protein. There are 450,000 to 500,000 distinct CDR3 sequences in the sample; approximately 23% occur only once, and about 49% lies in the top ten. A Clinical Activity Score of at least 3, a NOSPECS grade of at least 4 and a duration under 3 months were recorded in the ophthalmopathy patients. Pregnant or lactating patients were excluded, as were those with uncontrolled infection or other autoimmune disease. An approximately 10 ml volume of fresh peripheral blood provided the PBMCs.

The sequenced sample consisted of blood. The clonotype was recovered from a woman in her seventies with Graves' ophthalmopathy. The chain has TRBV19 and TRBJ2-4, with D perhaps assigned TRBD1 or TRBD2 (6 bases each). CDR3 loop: CASSIVGGGGIQYF. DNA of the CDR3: TGTGCCAGTAGTATAGTTGGAGGGGGAGGCATTCAGTACTTC.